Shown below are 18 T cell receptor beta chains from a single sample sequenced in a study of PD-1 blockade in classical Hodgkin lymphoma. Measured with immunoSEQ multiplex PCR; TCRdb has only the in-frame clones, and not every one. The data contain about 97,000 clones, 65% to 85% of them seen just once; the ten biggest clones take up 9.5% to 15%. With no exception, relapse followed autologous stem cell transplantation in all patients, and brentuximab vedotin exposure varied. The sample consisted of peripheral blood mononuclear cells (PBMCs), taken at baseline. These receptors all stem from a human donor with classical Hodgkin lymphoma.

This clone has just a few counts. The V call is TRBV11-3, the J call TRBJ2-3; TRBD2 aligns across 12 bases. CDR1 and CDR2 (germline): SGHNT, YENEEA. This CDR3 spans 15 amino acids. V was pared by 5 bases and J by 5 bases, with 5 bases of the junction left unmatched. CDR3 coding DNA: TGTGCCAGCAGCCCTTCGGGACTAGCGGGAGATACGCAGTATTTT. Its protein is CASSPSGLAGDTQYF.

The chain combines TRBV19 with TRBJ2-3, with D perhaps matching TRBD2 (5 bases). V was cut by 5 bases and J by 6 bases, with 21 bases left in between. This CDR3 region has 16 residues. Germline CDR1 reads LNHDA; CDR2 reads SQIVND (reference sequence). The CDR3 DNA is TGTGCCAGTAGTTCCCCATTTGATCCCACGGGGGATACGCAGTATTTT. Encoded protein: CASSSPFDPTGDTQYF.

On this clone: This may arise from a read error, as a much more abundant clone is one base away. The chain combines TRBV6-1 with TRBJ2-1; either TRBD1 or TRBD2 may supply D (5 bases each). Germline V gene sequence: CDR1 MNHNS, CDR2 SASEGT. CDR3 length: 12 amino acids. V lost 8 bases and J 0 bases, leaving 5 bases between the germline ends. The CDR3 region has the DNA TGTGCCAGCGGGACCTCCTACAATGAGCAGTTCTTC. Translation: CASGTSYNEQFF.

The V gene is TRBV5-4, the J gene TRBJ1-1, with a possible D match to TRBD1 (5 bases). This CDR3 contains 15 residues. Germline assignment: CDR1 SGHNT and CDR2 YYREEE (reference sequence). V dropped 4 bases and J dropped 3 bases, with 16 bases sitting between them. Here the CDR3 reads CASSPAGRGDTEAFF. The CDR3 DNA follows: TGTGCCAGCAGCCCGGCGGGACGGGGTGACACTGAAGCTTTCTTT.

The V and J genes are TRBV5-1 and TRBJ2-7; 13 bases are a match to TRBD2. The CDR3 runs 15 residues. J gave up 3 bases and V 4 bases, and 4 bases lay outside the gene matches. The germline V gene has CDR1 SGHRS and CDR2 YFSETQ. The CDR3 nucleotides read TGCGCCAGCAGCGCACTAGCGGGAGGGCTCTACGAGCAGTACTTC. Its protein product is CASSALAGGLYEQYF.

This clone was counted a single time. The CDR3 protein is CASGIAGDPDTQYF. CDR3 in DNA: TGTGCCAGCGGAATAGCGGGAGACCCAGATACGCAGTATTTT. The genes are TRBV11-2 and TRBJ2-3; 9 bases are shared with TRBD2. Per germline, CDR1 SGHAT and CDR2 FQNNGV. The CDR3 is 14 residues long. V lost 8 bases to trimming and J lost 4 bases; unmatched junction nucleotides: 7.

The chain uses TRBV28 and TRBJ1-4; 7 bases match TRBD1. The junction had 11 bases not matched to a gene; V was cut back by 3 bases and J by 10 bases. There are 15 residues in the CDR3. Per the germline V gene, CDR1 is MDHEN and CDR2 is SYDVKM. The chain's CDR3 is CASSLVTGSGAKLFF. The DNA for the CDR3 is TGTGCCAGCAGTTTGGTGACAGGGTCGGGAGCAAAACTGTTTTTT.

This clone was observed a few times. The chain is built from TRBV11-2 and TRBJ2-1; D possibly uses TRBD1 or TRBD2 (5 bases each). This CDR3 spans 14 amino acids. The germline gives CDR1 SGHAT, CDR2 FQNNGV. The germline V and J ends were trimmed by 5 bases and 7 bases, with 15 bases remaining between them. CDR3 sequence reads: CASSQTRGKNEQFF. In DNA form, the CDR3 reads TGTGCCAGCAGCCAGACTCGGGGCAAAAATGAGCAGTTCTTC.

The chain employs TRBV19 and TRBJ2-1; weak D call: TRBD1 (6 bases). The CDR3 has 13 amino acids. Germline V gives CDR1 LNHDA, CDR2 SQIVND (reference sequence). Trimming took 5 bases from V and 3 from J, leaving 8 bases between them. Written as DNA, the CDR3 is TGTGCCAGTAGTTGGACAGTCTACAATGAGCAGTTCTTC. Its protein is CASSWTVYNEQFF.

V is TRBV7-2 and J is TRBJ2-7; no firm D call. The ends were cut back, 0 bases at V and 10 bases at J, with 10 bases in the middle. CDR1 and CDR2 from the germline V gene are SGHTA and FQGNSA. The CDR3 spans 12 residues. The CDR3 DNA reads TGTGCCAGCAGCTTAGCTTCTCAGAGTCAGTACTTC. This gives the protein CASSLASQSQYF.

The chain uses TRBV5-1 and TRBJ2-7; D gene ambiguous. CDR1 is SGHRS and CDR2 is YFSETQ in the germline V gene. This CDR3 has 13 amino acids. The V gene lost 0 bases and the J gene lost 6 bases, with 10 bases spanning the gap. CDR3 sequence reads: CASSLGLATEQYF. The CDR3 DNA follows: TGCGCCAGCAGCTTGGGCTTAGCCACCGAGCAGTACTTC.

This sequence joins TRBV19 and TRBJ2-1; 11 bases are a match to TRBD2. The CDR3 loop spans 17 amino acids. With 9 bases clipped from V and 8 bases from J, the junction kept 18 bases outside the gene matches. CDR1 and CDR2 from the germline V gene are LNHDA and SQIVND (reference sequence). In DNA form, the CDR3 reads TGTGCCAGCCGCTGGACTAGCGGGCCCTCCCCGGGGGATGAGCAGTTCTTC. It codes for CASRWTSGPSPGDEQFF.

This chain uses TRBV29-1 with TRBJ2-3; 11 bases line up with TRBD2. Unmatched junction bases numbered 4, after V lost 7 bases and J lost 4 bases. The CDR3 is 13 amino acids. Germline CDR1 and CDR2: SQVTM and ANQGSEA. The DNA of the CDR3 is TGCAGCGCCGGGACTAGCGGACCAGATACGCAGTATTTT. Its translation: CSAGTSGPDTQYF.

The chain joins TRBV18 to TRBJ2-3; possibly TRBD1 or TRBD2 for D (5 bases each). The CDR3 runs 16 residues. V was clipped by 8 bases and J by 0 bases, with 18 bases between them. Germline V gives CDR1 KGHSH, CDR2 LQKENI. DNA for the CDR3: TGTGCCAGCGCTCCCCTTTGGGGGTCTAGCACAGATACGCAGTATTTT. Its translation: CASAPLWGSSTDTQYF.

This chain links TRBV18 with TRBJ1-4, with 7 nucleotides matching TRBD1. Germline CDR1 reads KGHSH; CDR2 reads LQKENI. The V and J ends lost 6 bases and 5 bases, in that order; junction bases with no gene match: 6. CDR3 length: 14 residues. The CDR3 DNA follows: TGTGCCAGCTCTCAGACAGGGAAGAATGAAAAACTGTTTTTT. This translates into CASSQTGKNEKLFF.

The chain links TRBV4-1 to TRBJ1-4; weak D call: TRBD1 (5 bases). V shed 4 bases and J shed 8 bases, with 11 bases lying between them. CDR3 size: 13 residues. CDR1 is MGHRA, CDR2 YSYEKL, per germline. CDR3 loop: CASSPRGGEKLFF. As DNA, the CDR3 is TGCGCCAGCAGCCCTCGGGGGGGGGAAAAACTGTTTTTT.

V usage is TRBV6-5 and J usage is TRBJ2-5; TRBD2 matches at 9 bases. CDR3 length: 16 residues. V dropped 0 bases and J dropped 4; count of bases not matched to a gene: 6. Germline CDR1 MNHEY, CDR2 SVGAGI. This CDR3 reads CASSYSAGGPVETQYF. CDR3 in DNA: TGTGCCAGCAGTTACTCCGCGGGAGGGCCAGTAGAGACCCAGTACTTC.

This clone turned up a few times. CDR3 DNA sequence: TGCGCCAGCAGCTTGGCCGGGACAACAAACACTGAAGCTTTCTTT. Its protein is CASSLAGTTNTEAFF. The gene calls are TRBV5-1 and TRBJ1-1; a possible D gene is TRBD1 (6 bases). V shed 0 bases and J shed 2 bases, with 11 bases lying between them. CDR1 is SGHRS and CDR2 is YFSETQ in the germline V gene. The CDR3 extends over 15 amino acids.